Listed below are T cell receptor beta chains from one sample, sequenced in a study of blood T cell repertoires in COVID-19. TCRdb keeps only in-frame clones here, not all; method: immunoSEQ multiplex PCR. The table has about 170,000 clones, 80% to 90% seen once; the top ten hold 2.5% to 3%. The sample consisted of peripheral blood. Every receptor here comes from a woman older than 75 with COVID-19, enrolled during active disease. CDR3s leave out the opening cysteine and the closing phenylalanine or tryptophan.

v_gene	j_gene	CDR3aa
TRBV2	TRBJ2-5	ATHVVRAETQY
TRBV3-1/TRBV3-2	TRBJ2-2	ASSQSRVTGELF
TRBV6-5	TRBJ2-1	STRLSSSYNEQF
TRBV18	TRBJ1-1	ASSPASGGTEAF
TRBV18	TRBJ2-2	ASSPNRGSLTGELF
TRBV2	TRBJ2-5	ASNRDRGIETQY
TRBV30	TRBJ1-2	AWNRGLGGGGYT
TRBV18	TRBJ1-5	ASSLGQRQH
TRBV6-6	TRBJ1-2	ASSPPSGDLLANYGYT
TRBV7-2	TRBJ2-1	ASIPTSGEQF
TRBV29-1	TRBJ2-3	SVRLAGTGGTQY
TRBV29-1	TRBJ1-1	SARTLINTEAF
TRBV6-5	TRBJ1-5	ASSEGESSNQPQH
TRBV12-3/TRBV12-4	TRBJ1-5	ASSLGGYQPQH
TRBV6-5	TRBJ2-1	ASSMTSGRVHEQF
TRBV5-1	TRBJ2-7	ASFPEGEQY